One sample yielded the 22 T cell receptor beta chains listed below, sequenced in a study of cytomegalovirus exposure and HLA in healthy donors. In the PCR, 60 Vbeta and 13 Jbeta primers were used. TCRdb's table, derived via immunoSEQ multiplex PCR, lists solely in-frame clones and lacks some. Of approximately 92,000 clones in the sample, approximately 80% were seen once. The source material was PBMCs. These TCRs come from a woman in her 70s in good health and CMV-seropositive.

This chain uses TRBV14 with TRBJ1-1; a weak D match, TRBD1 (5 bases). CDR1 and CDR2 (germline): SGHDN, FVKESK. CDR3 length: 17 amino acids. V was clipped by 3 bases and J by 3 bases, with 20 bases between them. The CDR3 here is CASSHKYLPGRHTEAFF. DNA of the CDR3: TGTGCCAGCAGCCATAAGTATTTGCCAGGGAGGCACACTGAAGCTTTCTTT. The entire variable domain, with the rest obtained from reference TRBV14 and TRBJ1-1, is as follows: EAGVTQFPSHSVIEKGQTVTLRCDPISGHDNLYWYRRVMGKEIKFLLHFVKESKQDESGMPNNRFLAERTGGTYSTLKVQPAELEDSGVYFCASSHKYLPGRHTEAFFGQGTRLTVV.

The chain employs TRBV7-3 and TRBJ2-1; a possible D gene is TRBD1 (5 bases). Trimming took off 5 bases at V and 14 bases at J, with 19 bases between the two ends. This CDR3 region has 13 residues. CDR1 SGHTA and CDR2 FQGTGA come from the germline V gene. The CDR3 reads CASSESRETLEFF. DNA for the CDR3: TGTGCCAGCAGCGAAAGCAGGGAAACGCTGGAGTTCTTC.

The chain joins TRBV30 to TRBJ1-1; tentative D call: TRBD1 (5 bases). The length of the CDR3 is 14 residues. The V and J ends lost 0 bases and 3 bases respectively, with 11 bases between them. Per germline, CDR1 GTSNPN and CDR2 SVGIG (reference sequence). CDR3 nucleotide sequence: TGTGCCTGGAGTGTACAGGTATCTGACACTGAAGCTTTCTTT. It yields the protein CAWSVQVSDTEAFF.

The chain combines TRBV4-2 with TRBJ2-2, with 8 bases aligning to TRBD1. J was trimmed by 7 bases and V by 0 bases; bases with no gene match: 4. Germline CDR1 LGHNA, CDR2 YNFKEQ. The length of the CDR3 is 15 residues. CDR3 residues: CASSQDAGGLGELFF. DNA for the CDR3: TGTGCCAGCAGCCAAGATGCAGGGGGCCTCGGGGAGCTGTTTTTT.

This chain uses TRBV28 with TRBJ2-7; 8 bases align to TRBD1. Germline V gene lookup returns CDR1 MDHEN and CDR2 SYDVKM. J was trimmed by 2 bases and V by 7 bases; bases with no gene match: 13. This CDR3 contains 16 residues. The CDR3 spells CASTLPGTGRTYEQYF. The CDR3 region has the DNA TGTGCCAGCACCCTCCCCGGGACAGGTAGAACCTACGAGCAGTACTTC.

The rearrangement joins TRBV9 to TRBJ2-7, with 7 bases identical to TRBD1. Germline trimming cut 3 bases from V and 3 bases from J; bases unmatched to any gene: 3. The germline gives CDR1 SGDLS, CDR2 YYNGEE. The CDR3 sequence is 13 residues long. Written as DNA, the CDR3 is TGTGCCAGCAGCGGACAGGGATTCTACGAGCAGTACTTC. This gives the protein CASSGQGFYEQYF.

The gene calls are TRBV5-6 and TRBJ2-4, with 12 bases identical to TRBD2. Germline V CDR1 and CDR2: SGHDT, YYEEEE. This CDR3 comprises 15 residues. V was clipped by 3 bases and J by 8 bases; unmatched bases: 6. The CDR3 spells CASSSLAGGPDIQYF. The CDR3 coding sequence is TGTGCCAGCAGCTCCCTAGCGGGAGGGCCGGACATTCAGTACTTC.

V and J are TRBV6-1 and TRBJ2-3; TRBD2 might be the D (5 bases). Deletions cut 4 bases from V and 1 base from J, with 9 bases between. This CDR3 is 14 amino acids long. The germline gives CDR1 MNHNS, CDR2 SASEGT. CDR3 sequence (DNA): TGTGCCAGCAGTGGTTCCGGGGGCACAGATACGCAGTATTTT. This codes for CASSGSGGTDTQYF.

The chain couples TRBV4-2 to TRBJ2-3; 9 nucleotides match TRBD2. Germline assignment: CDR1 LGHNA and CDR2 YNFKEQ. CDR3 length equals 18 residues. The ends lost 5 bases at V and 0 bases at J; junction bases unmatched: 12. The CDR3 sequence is CASSVTRLAATSTDTQYF. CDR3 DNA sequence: TGTGCCAGCAGCGTAACCCGACTAGCGGCTACTAGCACAGATACGCAGTATTTT.

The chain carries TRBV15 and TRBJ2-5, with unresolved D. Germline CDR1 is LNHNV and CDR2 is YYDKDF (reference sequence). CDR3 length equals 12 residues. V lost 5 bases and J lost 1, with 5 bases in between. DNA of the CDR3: TGTGCCACCAGCGACTTCCAAGAGACCCAGTACTTC. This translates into CATSDFQETQYF.

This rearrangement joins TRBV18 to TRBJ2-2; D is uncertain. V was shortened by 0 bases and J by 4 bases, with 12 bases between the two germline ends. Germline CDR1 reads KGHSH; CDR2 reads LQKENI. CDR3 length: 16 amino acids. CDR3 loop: CASSPPPHQFTGELFF. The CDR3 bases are TGTGCCAGCTCACCACCCCCTCATCAGTTCACCGGGGAGCTGTTTTTT.

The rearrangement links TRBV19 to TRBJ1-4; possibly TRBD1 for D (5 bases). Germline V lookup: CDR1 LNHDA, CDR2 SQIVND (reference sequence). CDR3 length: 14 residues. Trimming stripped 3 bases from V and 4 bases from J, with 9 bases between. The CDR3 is CASSMGRGNEKLFF. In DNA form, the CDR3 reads TGTGCCAGTAGTATGGGGAGGGGTAATGAAAAACTGTTTTTT.

CDR3 coding DNA: TGTGCCAGCAGTGACCGGACAGGGGGGTCCGGGGAGCTGTTTTTT. Translating gives CASSDRTGGSGELFF. The chain carries TRBV6-1 and TRBJ2-2; 10 bases agree with TRBD1. Germline trimming cut 3 bases from V and 6 bases from J; bases unmatched to any gene: 4. CDR3 length: 15 residues. Germline V gene lookup returns CDR1 MNHNS and CDR2 SASEGT.

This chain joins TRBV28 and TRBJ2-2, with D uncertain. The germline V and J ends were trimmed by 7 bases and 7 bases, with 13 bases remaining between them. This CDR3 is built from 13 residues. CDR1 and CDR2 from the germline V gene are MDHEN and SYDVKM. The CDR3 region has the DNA TGTGCCAGCATTGGTTTCGGCGGCGGGGAGCTGTTTTTT. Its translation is CASIGFGGGELFF.

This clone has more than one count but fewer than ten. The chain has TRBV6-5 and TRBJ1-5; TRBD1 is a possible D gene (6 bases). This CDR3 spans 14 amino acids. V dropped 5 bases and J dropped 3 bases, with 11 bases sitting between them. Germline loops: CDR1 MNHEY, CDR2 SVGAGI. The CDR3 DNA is TGTGCCAGCAGTAGAGGGGGTAACAATCAGCCCCAGCATTTT. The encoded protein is CASSRGGNNQPQHF.

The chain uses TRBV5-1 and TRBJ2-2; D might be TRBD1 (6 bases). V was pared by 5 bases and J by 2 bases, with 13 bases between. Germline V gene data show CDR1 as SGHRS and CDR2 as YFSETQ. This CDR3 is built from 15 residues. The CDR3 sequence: CASRPGQTNTGELFF. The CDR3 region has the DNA TGCGCCAGCAGACCAGGACAGACTAACACCGGGGAGCTGTTTTTT.

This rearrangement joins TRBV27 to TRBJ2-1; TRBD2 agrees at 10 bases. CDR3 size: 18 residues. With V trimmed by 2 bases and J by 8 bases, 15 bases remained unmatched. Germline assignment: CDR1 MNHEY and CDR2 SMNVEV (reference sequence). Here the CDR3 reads CASSLQLWQTSGVDEQFF. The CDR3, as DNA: TGTGCCAGCAGTTTACAGTTGTGGCAAACTAGCGGGGTCGATGAGCAGTTCTTC.

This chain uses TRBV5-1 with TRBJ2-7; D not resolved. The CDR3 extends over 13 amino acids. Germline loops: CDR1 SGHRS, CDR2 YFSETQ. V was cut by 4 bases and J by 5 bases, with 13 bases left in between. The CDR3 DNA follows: TGCGCCAGCAGCCCAGCGTGGAACGACGAGCAGTACTTC. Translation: CASSPAWNDEQYF.

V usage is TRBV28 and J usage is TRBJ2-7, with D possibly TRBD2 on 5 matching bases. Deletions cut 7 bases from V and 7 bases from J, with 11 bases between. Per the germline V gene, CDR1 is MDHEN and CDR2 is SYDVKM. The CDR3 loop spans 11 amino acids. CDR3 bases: TGTGCCAGCACCCTAACGGGGGAGCAGTACTTC. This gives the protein CASTLTGEQYF. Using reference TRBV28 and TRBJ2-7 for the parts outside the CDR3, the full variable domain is DVKVTQSSRYLVKRTGEKVFLECVQDMDHENMFWYRQDPGLGLRLIYFSYDVKMKEKGDIPEGYSVSREKKERFSLILESASTNQTSMYLCASTLTGEQYFGPGTRLTVT.

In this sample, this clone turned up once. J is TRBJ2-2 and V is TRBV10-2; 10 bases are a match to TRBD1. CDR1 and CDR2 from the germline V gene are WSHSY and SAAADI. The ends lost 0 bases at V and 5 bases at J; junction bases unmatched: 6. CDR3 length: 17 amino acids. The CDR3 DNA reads TGCGCCAGCAGTGAGTCCGGGACAGGGGTACGGACCGGGGAGCTGTTTTTT. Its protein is CASSESGTGVRTGELFF.

The CDR3 region is CASSFDPGQFKETQYF. The CDR3 DNA reads TGTGCCAGCAGCTTTGACCCGGGACAGTTTAAGGAGACCCAGTACTTC. This chain uses TRBV11-3 with TRBJ2-5; TRBD1 agrees at 7 bases. The CDR3 is 16 amino acids. The J segment lost 5 bases and the V segment lost 3 bases, leaving 12 bases of the junction unmatched. CDR1 and CDR2 from the germline V gene are SGHNT and YENEEA.

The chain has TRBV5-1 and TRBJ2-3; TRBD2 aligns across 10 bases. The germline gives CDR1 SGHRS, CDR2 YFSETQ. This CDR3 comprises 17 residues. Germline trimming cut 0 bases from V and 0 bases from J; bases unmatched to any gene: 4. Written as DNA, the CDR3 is TGCGCCAGCAGCTTGGGACCGACTAGCGGGAGCACAGATACGCAGTATTTT. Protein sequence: CASSLGPTSGSTDTQYF.